Shown below are 8 T cell receptor beta chains from a single sample sequenced in a study of T cells in Graves' hyperthyroidism and ophthalmopathy. Amplification targeted TCR beta CDR3 regions from RNA transcripts. TCR CDR3 regions were first amplified by RT-PCR with HTBI primers. TCRdb used MiXCR to reprocess the multiplex PCR reads, holding one entry per CDR3 protein. This table has hundreds of thousands of distinct CDR3 sequences, roughly 15% appearing once. Input material: blood. The receptor set was obtained from a woman aged 40 to 50 with Graves' ophthalmopathy.

This clonotype appeared many times. This rearrangement joins TRBV6-5 to TRBJ2-7, with D hard to call. From germline, CDR1 is MNHEY and CDR2 SVGAGI. The CDR3 spans 14 residues. Trimming shortened V by 2 bases and J by 6 bases, and 14 bases separated the two germline ends. The CDR3 sequence is CASSYRERKGEQYF. DNA for the CDR3: TGTGCCAGCAGTTACAGGGAACGTAAGGGCGAGCAGTACTTC.

There are many counts of this clonotype. A read error may explain this, as a much larger clone is one base away. The gene calls are TRBV28 and TRBJ2-7, with TRBD2 matching over 12 bases. J gave up 6 bases and V 4 bases, and 7 bases lay outside the gene matches. Germline CDR1 and CDR2: MDHEN and SYDVKM. The CDR3 is made up of 15 amino acids. CDR3 coding DNA: TGTGCCAGCAGTTCCCGACTAGCGGGAGTGGGCGAGCAGTACTTC. Protein product: CASSSRLAGVGEQYF.

This clonotype was seen ten or more times. This chain uses TRBV7-8 with TRBJ1-2, with D possibly TRBD1 on 5 matching bases. Germline CDR1 and CDR2: SGHVS and FQNEAQ. The V gene lost 7 bases and the J gene lost 3 bases, with 15 bases spanning the gap. The length of the CDR3 is 14 residues. This chain's CDR3 is CASTEIQGDYGYTF. DNA for the CDR3: TGTGCCAGCACCGAAATTCAGGGTGACTATGGCTACACCTTC.

This clonotype was observed many times. This chain links TRBV28 with TRBJ1-1; 10 positions match TRBD1. CDR3 length: 14 residues. With V trimmed by 7 bases and J by 5 bases, 7 bases remained unmatched. Germline CDR1 is MDHEN and CDR2 is SYDVKM. CDR3 sequence reads: CASTKTGGITEAFF. The CDR3 coding sequence is TGTGCCAGCACAAAGACAGGGGGCATAACTGAAGCTTTCTTT.

This clonotype was seen repeatedly, ten times or more. V and J are TRBV19 and TRBJ1-2, with D tentatively TRBD1 (6 bases). The CDR3 is 15 amino acids. Germline V gene lookup returns CDR1 LNHDA and CDR2 SQIVND (reference sequence). V gave up 1 base and J gave up 5 bases, with 14 bases separating them. The CDR3 coding sequence is TGTGCCAGTAGTATAGCCCCTCACAGGGCGTATGGCTACACCTTC. This translates into CASSIAPHRAYGYTF.

This clonotype was seen ten or more times. The V call is TRBV7-8, the J call TRBJ1-5, with D hard to call. V was trimmed by 6 bases and J by 3 bases, leaving 12 bases between them. CDR1 and CDR2 from the germline V gene are SGHVS and FQNEAQ. The CDR3 has 14 residues. The CDR3 loop reads CASSRSGYNQPQHF. CDR3 DNA sequence: TGTGCCAGCAGTCGATCGGGTTACAATCAGCCCCAGCATTTT.

This clonotype was recorded at least ten times. The chain is built from TRBV6-1 and TRBJ1-1; no definite D call. The CDR3 is made up of 12 amino acids. The V and J ends lost 6 bases and 10 bases respectively, with 15 bases between them. The germline V gene encodes CDR1 MNHNS and CDR2 SASEGT. The CDR3 DNA reads TGTGCCAGCAGCTCGACGGCTTTGGTAGCTTTCTTT. It is translated as CASSSTALVAFF.

A few counts support this clonotype. The chain joins TRBV20-1 to TRBJ2-5; 12 positions agree with TRBD2. Germline loops: CDR1 DFQATT, CDR2 SNEGSKA (reference sequence). V shed 4 bases and J 5 bases; nucleotides not matched to a gene: 2. CDR3 size: 13 residues. The CDR3 here is CSATGLAGETQYF. CDR3 bases: TGCAGTGCTACTGGACTAGCGGGGGAGACCCAGTACTTC.